One sample yielded the 11 T cell receptor beta chains listed below, sequenced in a study of T cell responses to AZD1222 COVID-19 vaccine. Profiling relied on immunoSEQ multiplex PCR, and the TCRdb table lists in-frame clones only, not all of them. The data show roughly 120,000 clones, roughly 87% seen once. The material was peripheral blood, obtained on day 0 of AZD1222 vaccination. These receptors were collected from an adult in good health.

CDR3: CASSGPGELFF. The CDR3 DNA sequence: TGTGCCAGCAGTGGGCCCGGGGAGCTGTTTTTT. J is TRBJ2-2 and V is TRBV9, with D unclear. Deletions cut 5 bases from V and 6 bases from J, with 5 bases between. Germline V lookup: CDR1 SGDLS, CDR2 YYNGEE. This CDR3 has 11 residues.

This chain uses TRBV27 with TRBJ1-5; TRBD1 aligns across 7 bases. V gave up 3 bases and J gave up 3 bases; unmatched junction bases: 5. Germline CDR1 MNHEY, CDR2 SMNVEV (reference sequence). There are 15 residues in the CDR3. This CDR3 is CASSFTRGFNQPQHF. The CDR3 bases are TGTGCCAGCAGTTTTACCAGGGGGTTCAATCAGCCCCAGCATTTT.

The rearrangement uses TRBV27 and TRBJ1-4; TRBD1 might be the D (5 bases). Germline loops: CDR1 MNHEY, CDR2 SMNVEV (reference sequence). This CDR3 is built from 13 residues. V gave up 3 bases and J gave up 8 bases, with 10 bases separating them. DNA for the CDR3: TGTGCCAGCAGTTTTCAAGGGGAAGAAAAACTGTTTTTT. Translated: CASSFQGEEKLFF.

The rearrangement joins TRBV6-4 to TRBJ1-1; D is uncertain. Deletions cut 6 bases from V and 5 bases from J, with 16 bases between. Germline CDR1 is MRHNA and CDR2 is SNTAGT. The CDR3 contains 14 residues. CDR3 sequence (DNA): TGTGCCAGCAGCCCAAGAAAATCGGGAACTGAAGCTTTCTTT. This codes for CASSPRKSGTEAFF.

V usage is TRBV7-2 and J usage is TRBJ1-6; 9 nucleotides agree with TRBD1. CDR1 SGHTA and CDR2 FQGNSA come from the germline V gene. The CDR3 consists of 15 residues. V trimming: 5 bases; J trimming: 7 bases; junction bases outside the gene matches: 6. The DNA for the CDR3 is TGTGCCAGCAGCACCACAGGGGGCTGGAATTCACCCCTCCACTTT. Amino acid sequence: CASSTTGGWNSPLHF.

The rearrangement links TRBV9 to TRBJ2-5; D gene uncertain. Germline V gives CDR1 SGDLS, CDR2 YYNGEE. Trimming removed 1 base at V and 4 bases at J, with 8 bases between. The CDR3 has 13 residues. The CDR3 DNA reads TGTGCCAGCAGCGTAAGTGGATTAGAGACCCAGTACTTC. Its protein product is CASSVSGLETQYF.

The chain recombines TRBV2 with TRBJ1-5, with no clear D. Germline lookup yields CDR1 SNHLY and CDR2 FYNNEI. This CDR3 contains 15 residues. Trimming removed 5 bases from V and 1 base from J, with 12 bases in between. The CDR3 spells CASSPYTESNQPQHF. Written as DNA, the CDR3 is TGTGCCAGCAGTCCCTATACAGAGAGCAATCAGCCCCAGCATTTT.

The chain combines TRBV4-2 with TRBJ2-5; D might be TRBD1 or TRBD2, each matching 5 bases. The CDR3 length is 15 residues. Trimming pared 6 bases from V and 1 base from J, leaving 15 bases between. CDR1 and CDR2 (germline): LGHNA, YNFKEQ. DNA of the CDR3: TGTGCCAGCAGTAGTGGGGCGGGCGTCCAAGAGACCCAGTACTTC. Amino acids: CASSSGAGVQETQYF.

V is TRBV5-5 and J is TRBJ2-3; no reliable D call. The germline V gene has CDR1 SGHKS and CDR2 YYEKEE (reference sequence). This CDR3 is built from 13 residues. The V and J ends lost 3 bases and 0 bases respectively, with 5 bases between them. The CDR3 DNA reads as TGTGCCAGCAGCTCCCCTAGCACAGATACGCAGTATTTT. As protein: CASSSPSTDTQYF.

The gene calls are TRBV9 and TRBJ2-1; the D is unclear. V was pared by 0 bases and J by 5 bases, with 6 bases between. This CDR3 has 13 amino acids. Germline values: CDR1 SGDLS, CDR2 YYNGEE. The CDR3 is CASSVEGNNEQFF. CDR3 nucleotide sequence: TGTGCCAGCAGCGTAGAAGGGAACAATGAGCAGTTCTTC.

Only one count was recorded for this clone. The rearrangement joins TRBV7-8 to TRBJ1-5; D possibly corresponds to TRBD1 (5 bases). The CDR3 sequence is 16 residues long. The V and J ends lost 3 bases and 7 bases respectively, with 19 bases between them. Germline V gene sequence: CDR1 SGHVS, CDR2 FQNEAQ. CDR3 in amino acids: CASSLAYRHRGQPQHF. CDR3 in DNA: TGTGCCAGCAGCTTGGCTTACAGACACCGGGGGCAGCCCCAGCATTTT.